The T cell receptor (beta chain) described here comes from a study of T-cell memory formation after mild COVID-19. Study-level results: Memory sampled before infection contained some responding clones, suggesting cross-reactive memory joined. The CD4+ clones that contracted clustered mainly within CM and EM, and the CD8+ clones concentrated in EMRA.

The sample holds a few counts of this clonotype. Its antigen is as yet unknown. Barcoded TCR alpha and TCR beta cDNA libraries with UMIs came from 5'RACE using constant-segment primers. TCRdb independently ran MiXCR on the 5' RACE reads; one entry per CDR3 protein. The sample contains roughly 150,000 distinct CDR3 sequences, approximately 26% of which appear only once. V trimming: 9 bases; J trimming: 0 bases; junction bases outside the gene matches: 7. This CDR3 is built from 15 residues. Germline V lookup: CDR1 SNHLY, CDR2 FYNNEI. This sequence was found in an adult woman who had mild COVID-19 (a few samples of this study predate the infection). Cell type and time point are not known. J is TRBJ2-3 and V is TRBV2; 9 bases match TRBD1. The sequenced sample consisted of PBMCs or a T cell subset sorted from them (not recorded which). This chain's CDR3 is CASRGQGPSTDTQYF. CDR3 nucleotides: TGTGCCAGTCGGGGACAGGGACCTAGCACAGATACGCAGTATTTT.